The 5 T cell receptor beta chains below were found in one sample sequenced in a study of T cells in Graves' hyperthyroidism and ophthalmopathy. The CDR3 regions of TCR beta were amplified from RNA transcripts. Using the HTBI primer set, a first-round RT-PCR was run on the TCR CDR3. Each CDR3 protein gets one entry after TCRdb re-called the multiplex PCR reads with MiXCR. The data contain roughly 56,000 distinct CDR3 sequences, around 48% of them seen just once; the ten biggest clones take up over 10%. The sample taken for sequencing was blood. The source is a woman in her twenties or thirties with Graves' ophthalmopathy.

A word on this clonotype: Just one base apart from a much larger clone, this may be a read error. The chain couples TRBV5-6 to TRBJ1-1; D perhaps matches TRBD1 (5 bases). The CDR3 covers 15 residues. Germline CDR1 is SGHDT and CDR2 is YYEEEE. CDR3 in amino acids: CASSPTPTANTEASF. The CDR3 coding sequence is TGTGCCAGCAGCCCTACCCCGACAGCGAACACTGAAGCTTCCTTT.

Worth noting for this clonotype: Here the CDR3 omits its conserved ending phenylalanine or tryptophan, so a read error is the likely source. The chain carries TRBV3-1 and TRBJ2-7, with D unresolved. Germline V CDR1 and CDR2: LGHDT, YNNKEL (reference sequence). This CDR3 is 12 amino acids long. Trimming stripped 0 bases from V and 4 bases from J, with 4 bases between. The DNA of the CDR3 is TGTGCCAGCAGCCAAGAAATGTACGAGCAGTACTGC. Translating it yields CASSQEMYEQYC.

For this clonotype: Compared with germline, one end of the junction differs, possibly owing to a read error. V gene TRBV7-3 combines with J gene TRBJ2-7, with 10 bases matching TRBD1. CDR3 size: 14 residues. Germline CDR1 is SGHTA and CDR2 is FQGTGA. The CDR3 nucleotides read TGTGCCAGCAGCCCCGGGACAGGGGTTCGTCTCACAGACTTC. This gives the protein CASSPGTGVRLTDF.

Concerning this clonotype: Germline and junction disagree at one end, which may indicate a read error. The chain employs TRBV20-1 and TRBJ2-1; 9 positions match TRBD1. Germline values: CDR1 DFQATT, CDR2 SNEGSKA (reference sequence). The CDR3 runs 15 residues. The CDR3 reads CGARGRQGAYNEQFF. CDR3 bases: TGCGGTGCTAGAGGTAGACAGGGGGCCTACAATGAGCAGTTCTTC.

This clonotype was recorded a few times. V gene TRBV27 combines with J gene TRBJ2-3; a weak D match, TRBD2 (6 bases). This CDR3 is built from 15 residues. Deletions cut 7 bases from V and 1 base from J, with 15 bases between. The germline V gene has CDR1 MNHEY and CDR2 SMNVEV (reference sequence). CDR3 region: CASTTGLLRTDTQYF. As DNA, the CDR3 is TGTGCCAGCACCACCGGACTACTCCGCACAGATACGCAGTATTTT.